This entry features one T cell receptor (beta chain) sequence. In the PCR, 60 Vbeta and 13 Jbeta primers were used. Some clones are missing from TCRdb's copy, which holds only in-frame ones; the method was immunoSEQ multiplex PCR. In the table there are tens of thousands of clones, around 80% of which are singletons. The sample originates from a study of cytomegalovirus exposure and HLA in healthy donors. This CDR3 spans 14 amino acids. Germline lookup yields CDR1 SGHKS and CDR2 YYEKEE (reference sequence). V lost 4 bases to trimming and J lost 5 bases; unmatched junction nucleotides: 6. The clonotype originates from a male donor in good health and CMV-seronegative. The chain recombines TRBV5-5 with TRBJ1-5; 7 bases are shared with TRBD1. Sequencing input: PBMCs. CDR3 sequence (DNA): TGTGCCAGCAGCGGAGGGACAGTTGATCAGCCCCAGCATTTT. This codes for CASSGGTVDQPQHF.